The 27 T cell receptor beta chains listed next were all sequenced from one sample in a study of monozygotic twins with inflammatory bowel disease. TCRdb derives one entry per CDR3 protein from the 5' RACE reads, leaving out DNA. The specimen's table records more than 350,000 distinct CDR3 sequences. The sequenced sample was blood. The source of these receptors is a human donor with ulcerative colitis or Crohn's disease, or a healthy co-twin of an affected twin (not recorded which).

V and J are TRBV28 and TRBJ2-7; TCRdb names TRBD1, which stays unverified in the absence of DNA. CDR1 and CDR2 (germline): MDHEN, SYDVKM. The CDR3 loop spans 21 amino acids. This CDR3 reads CASSFTAKGVSEIARAYEQYF. The variable domain in full, completed from reference TRBV28 and TRBJ2-7, reads DVKVTQSSRYLVKRTGEKVFLECVQDMDHENMFWYRQDPGLGLRLIYFSYDVKMKEKGDIPEGYSVSREKKERFSLILESASTNQTSMYLCASSFTAKGVSEIARAYEQYFGPGTRLTVT.

The rearrangement uses TRBV19 and TRBJ1-2; the TRBD1 assignment by TCRdb is unverifiable without DNA. The CDR3 runs 13 residues. Germline V gene data show CDR1 as LNHDA and CDR2 as SQIVND (reference sequence). The CDR3 is CASSIQGISGYTF. Supplemented by reference TRBV19 and TRBJ1-2, the full variable domain reads DGGITQSPKYLFRKEGQNVTLSCEQNLNHDAMYWYRQDPGQGLRLIYYSQIVNDFQKGDIAEGYSVSREKKESFPLTVTSAQKNPTAFYLCASSIQGISGYTFGSGTRLTVV.

The CDR3 spells CASRPRGTGANVLTF. V usage is TRBV6-5 and J usage is TRBJ2-6; the D call from TCRdb, TRBD1, cannot be confirmed without DNA. The CDR3 has 15 residues. From germline, CDR1 is MNHEY and CDR2 SVGAGI.

The genes are TRBV30 and TRBJ1-3; the D gene TCRdb calls, TRBD1, cannot be checked with no DNA. Germline values: CDR1 GTSNPN, CDR2 SVGIG (reference sequence). This CDR3 has 14 amino acids. The CDR3 spells CAWSGKGATDTIYF.

This rearrangement joins TRBV7-2 to TRBJ2-7; without DNA, the TCRdb call of TRBD1 cannot be checked. The germline CDR1 and CDR2 sequences are SGHTA and FQGNSA. The CDR3 spans 14 residues. The CDR3 here is CASSDRGPSYEQYF.

The chain recombines TRBV7-3 with TRBJ2-7; TCRdb returns TRBD2, unconfirmable since there is no DNA. CDR1 is SGHTA and CDR2 is FQGTGA in the germline V gene. The CDR3 covers 17 residues. The chain's CDR3 is CASSSRPLAGVSYEQYF. Looking up the rest from reference TRBV7-3 and TRBJ2-7 gives the full variable domain: GAGVSQTPSNKVTEKGKYVELRCDPISGHTALYWYRQSLGQGPEFLIYFQGTGAADDSGLPNDRFFAVRPEGSVSTLKIQRTERGDSAVYLCASSSRPLAGVSYEQYFGPGTRLTVT.

The V and J genes are TRBV7-2 and TRBJ2-6; TCRdb indicates TRBD1, and absent DNA this call remains unverified. Germline V lookup: CDR1 SGHTA, CDR2 FQGNSA. The CDR3 is 19 residues long. CDR3: CASSLATAGANSGANVLTF.

This chain connects TRBV7-8 to TRBJ2-1. This CDR3 has 15 residues. Germline V gene data show CDR1 as SGHVS and CDR2 as FQNEAQ. CDR3 sequence reads: CASSLGLDLYNEQFF.

J is TRBJ1-5 and V is TRBV7-2. This CDR3 has 15 amino acids. Per germline, CDR1 SGHTA and CDR2 FQGNSA. The CDR3 protein is CASSLYGDSNQPQHF.

This chain connects TRBV2 to TRBJ2-2; TCRdb outputs TRBD1, but without DNA this stays unchecked. This CDR3 spans 13 amino acids. Germline V lookup: CDR1 SNHLY, CDR2 FYNNEI. Here the CDR3 reads CASSNDRTGELFF.

This chain uses TRBV20-1 with TRBJ2-3; with no DNA, the TCRdb D assignment of TRBD2 cannot be verified. The germline V gene encodes CDR1 DFQATT and CDR2 SNEGSKA (reference sequence). The CDR3 is 17 residues long. CDR3 region: CSARDRTSQLGTDTQYF.

The chain uses TRBV6-1 and TRBJ1-1. The CDR3 consists of 12 residues. Germline CDR1 MNHNS, CDR2 SASEGT. The CDR3 loop is CASREAGTEAFF.

This chain links TRBV27 with TRBJ2-1; TCRdb picks TRBD1, but there is no DNA to check that call. Germline CDR1 and CDR2: MNHEY and SMNVEV (reference sequence). The CDR3 contains 14 residues. CDR3 protein: CASRRVGAANEQFF.

The genes are TRBV2 and TRBJ2-3; TCRdb picks TRBD2, but there is no DNA to check that call. The CDR3 consists of 16 residues. Germline V gene data show CDR1 as SNHLY and CDR2 as FYNNEI. The CDR3 is CASSRTPGLLTDTQYF.

The J gene is TRBJ1-1, the V gene TRBV10-3; TCRdb's D call, TRBD1, is unchecked because there is no DNA. Germline lookup yields CDR1 ENHRY and CDR2 SYGVKD. The CDR3 loop spans 16 amino acids. The CDR3 sequence is CAIRADRGQGNTEAFF.

V is TRBV7-9 and J is TRBJ2-1. Germline CDR1 is SEHNR and CDR2 is FQNEAQ (reference sequence). The CDR3 loop spans 15 amino acids. The CDR3 here is CASSLSGTLYNEQFF.

This rearrangement joins TRBV5-5 to TRBJ2-7. The V gene's germline CDR1 is SGHKS and CDR2 YYEKEE (reference sequence). This CDR3 region has 14 residues. The chain's CDR3 is CASSLEGNSYEQNF.

The chain has TRBV7-2 and TRBJ2-1; TCRdb gives TRBD2 as the D gene, but with no DNA this cannot be confirmed. The CDR3 loop spans 14 amino acids. CDR1 is SGHTA, CDR2 FQGNSA, per germline. This chain's CDR3 is CASSGTSGGVKQFF.

The J gene is TRBJ2-5, the V gene TRBV7-2; TCRdb gives TRBD2 as the D gene, but with no DNA this cannot be confirmed. Germline V CDR1 and CDR2: SGHTA, FQGNSA. CDR3 length: 16 residues. The CDR3 protein is CASSLVGTPFLGTQYF. The full variable domain, in which reference TRBV7-2 and TRBJ2-5 provide the parts outside the CDR3, is GAGVSQSPSNKVTEKGKDVELRCDPISGHTALYWYRQSLGQGLEFLIYFQGNSAPDKSGLPSDRFSAERTGGSVSTLTIQRTQQEDSAVYLCASSLVGTPFLGTQYFGPGTRLLVL.

The chain has TRBV7-3 and TRBJ1-1; the TCRdb call, TRBD1, lacks DNA for checking. This CDR3 spans 16 amino acids. The V gene's germline CDR1 is SGHTA and CDR2 FQGTGA. CDR3 amino acids: CASRQGTGDGNTEAFF. Variable domain in full (rest from reference TRBV7-3 and TRBJ1-1): GAGVSQTPSNKVTEKGKYVELRCDPISGHTALYWYRQSLGQGPEFLIYFQGTGAADDSGLPNDRFFAVRPEGSVSTLKIQRTERGDSAVYLCASRQGTGDGNTEAFFGQGTRLTVV.

V gene TRBV7-3 combines with J gene TRBJ2-2. The CDR3 is made up of 15 amino acids. The germline V gene encodes CDR1 SGHTA and CDR2 FQGTGA. The CDR3 loop is CASSSGKGNTGELFF.

The rearrangement links TRBV11-2 to TRBJ2-1; the TRBD2 assignment by TCRdb is unverifiable without DNA. The V gene's germline CDR1 is SGHAT and CDR2 FQNNGV. The CDR3 totals 12 residues. The CDR3 is CASSSGGIEQFF.

This chain joins TRBV7-9 and TRBJ2-7; checking the TCRdb D call of TRBD2 is not possible without DNA. Germline CDR1 SEHNR, CDR2 FQNEAQ (reference sequence). This CDR3 region has 17 residues. CDR3 protein: CSSSSKASSGYSYEQYF.

The chain couples TRBV12-3 or TRBV12-4 to TRBJ1-6. This CDR3 is built from 15 residues. CDR3 residues: CASSWVGSYNSPLHF.

J is TRBJ2-1 and V is TRBV30; TCRdb designates TRBD2, a call that cannot be tested without DNA. There are 13 residues in the CDR3. Germline V gives CDR1 GTSNPN, CDR2 SVGIG (reference sequence). CDR3 amino acids: CASPGLQGSGQFF. Supplemented by reference TRBV30 and TRBJ2-1, the full variable domain reads SQTIHQWPATLVQPVGSPLSLECTVEGTSNPNLYWYRQAAGRGLQLLFYSVGIGQISSEVPQNLSASRPQDRQFILSSKKLLLSDSGFYLCASPGLQGSGQFFGPGTRLTVL.

CDR3 protein: CASSIGEGIGYTF. This chain links TRBV27 with TRBJ1-2. Germline-derived CDR1 and CDR2 are MNHEY and SMNVEV (reference sequence). The CDR3 is made up of 13 amino acids.

This chain links TRBV3-1 with TRBJ1-1. CDR3 length: 13 amino acids. The germline V gene encodes CDR1 LGHDT and CDR2 YNNKEL (reference sequence). The CDR3: CASSQVANTEAFF.